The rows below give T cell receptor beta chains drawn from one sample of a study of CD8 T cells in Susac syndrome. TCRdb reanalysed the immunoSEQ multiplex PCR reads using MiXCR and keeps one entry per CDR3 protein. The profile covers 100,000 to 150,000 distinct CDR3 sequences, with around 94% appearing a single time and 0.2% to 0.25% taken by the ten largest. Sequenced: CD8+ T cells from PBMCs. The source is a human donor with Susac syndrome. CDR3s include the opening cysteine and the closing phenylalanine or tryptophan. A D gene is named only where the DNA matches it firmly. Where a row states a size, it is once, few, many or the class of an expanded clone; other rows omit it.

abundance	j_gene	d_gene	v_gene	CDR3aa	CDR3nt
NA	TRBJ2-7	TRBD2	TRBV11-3	CASSSSYTSSGDEQYF	TGTGCCAGCAGCTCCTCATATACGTCTAGCGGGGACGAGCAGTACTTC
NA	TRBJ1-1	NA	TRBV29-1	CSANAFRGLTGEAFF	TGCAGTGCTAATGCATTCCGGGGCCTGACTGGAGAAGCTTTCTTT
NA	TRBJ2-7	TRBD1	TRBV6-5	CASSYSTGTATYEQYF	TGTGCCAGCAGCTACTCGACCGGGACAGCCACCTACGAGCAGTACTTC
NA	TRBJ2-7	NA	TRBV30	CAWSVSANEQYF	TGTGCCTGGAGTGTATCCGCGAACGAGCAGTACTTC
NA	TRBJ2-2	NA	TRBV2	CASSAYLRGGVVRELFF	TGTGCCAGCAGCGCCTATTTACGCGGCGGGGTTGTACGGGAGCTGTTTTTT
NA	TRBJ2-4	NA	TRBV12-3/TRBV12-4	CASSEMGAPHPIQYF	TGTGCCAGCAGCGAAATGGGCGCTCCACATCCCATTCAGTACTTC
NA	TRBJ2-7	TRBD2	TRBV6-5	CASSPWTSGGGEQYF	TGTGCCAGCAGCCCCTGGACTAGCGGGGGGGGCGAGCAGTACTTC
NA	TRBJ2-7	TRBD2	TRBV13	CASSLGPGGEQYF	TGTGCCAGCAGCTTAGGGCCGGGGGGCGAGCAGTACTTC
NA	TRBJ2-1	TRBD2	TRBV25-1	CASSPREVYNEQFF	TGTGCCAGCAGTCCCCGGGAGGTTTACAATGAGCAGTTCTTC
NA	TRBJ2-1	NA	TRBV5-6	CASSLDGGASYNEQFF	TGTGCCAGCAGCTTGGACGGGGGAGCATCCTACAATGAGCAGTTCTTC
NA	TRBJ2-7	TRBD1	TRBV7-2	CASSTATGGYEQYF	TGTGCCAGCAGTACCGCTACAGGGGGCTACGAGCAGTACTTC
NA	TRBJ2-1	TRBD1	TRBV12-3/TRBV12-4	CASSLGDRGNEQFF	TGTGCCAGCAGTTTAGGGGACAGGGGCAATGAGCAGTTCTTC
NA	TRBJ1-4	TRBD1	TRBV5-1	CASSPTGGEEKLFF	TGCGCCAGCAGCCCGACAGGGGGCGAGGAAAAACTGTTTTTT
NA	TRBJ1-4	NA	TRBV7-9	CASSQTLRVVNEKLFF	TGTGCCAGCAGTCAAACCCTGAGGGTAGTGAATGAAAAACTGTTTTTT
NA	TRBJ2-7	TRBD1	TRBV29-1	CSVEWDSGTSEQYF	TGCAGCGTTGAATGGGACAGTGGGACGAGCGAGCAGTACTTC
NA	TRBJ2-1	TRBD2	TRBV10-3	CAITSGGYNEQFF	TGTGCCATCACTAGCGGGGGCTACAATGAGCAGTTCTTC
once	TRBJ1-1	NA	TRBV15	CATSRDGRVNTEAFF	TGTGCCACCAGCAGAGACGGCAGGGTGAACACTGAAGCTTTCTTT
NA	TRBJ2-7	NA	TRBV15	CATSRVGYEQYF	TGTGCCACCAGCAGAGTAGGCTACGAGCAGTACTTC
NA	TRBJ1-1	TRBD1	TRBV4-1	CASSLGTGPEAFF	TGCGCCAGCAGCCTGGGGACAGGCCCTGAAGCTTTCTTT
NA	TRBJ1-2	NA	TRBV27	CASSLMGDRPYYGYTF	TGTGCCAGCAGTTTGATGGGGGATCGCCCTTACTATGGCTACACCTTC
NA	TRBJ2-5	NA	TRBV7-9	CASSLAQGFLETQYF	TGTGCCAGCAGCTTAGCCCAGGGCTTTCTCGAGACCCAGTACTTC
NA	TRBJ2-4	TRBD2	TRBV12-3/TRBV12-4	CASSLALAGEGKNIQYF	TGTGCCAGCAGTTTAGCGCTCGCGGGGGAAGGCAAAAACATTCAGTACTTC
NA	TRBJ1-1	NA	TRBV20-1	CSAQMREGTEAFF	TGCAGTGCTCAAATGCGGGAGGGCACTGAAGCTTTCTTT
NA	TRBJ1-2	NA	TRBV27	CASRPQGNSYGYTF	TGTGCCAGCAGGCCCCAGGGGAACAGCTATGGCTACACCTTC
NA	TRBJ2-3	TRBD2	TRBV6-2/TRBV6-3	CASSLTSGSTDTQYF	TGTGCCAGCAGTTTGACTAGCGGGAGCACAGATACGCAGTATTTT
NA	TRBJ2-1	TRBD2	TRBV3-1	CASSQGLADYNEQFF	TGTGCCAGCAGCCAGGGACTAGCGGACTACAATGAGCAGTTCTTC
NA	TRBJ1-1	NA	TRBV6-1	CASSEKENTEAFF	TGTGCCAGCAGTGAAAAAGAAAACACTGAAGCTTTCTTT
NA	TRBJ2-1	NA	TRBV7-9	CASSSEWAGTYNEQFF	TGTGCCAGCAGCTCTGAATGGGCAGGCACCTACAATGAGCAGTTCTTC
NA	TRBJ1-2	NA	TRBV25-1	CASSTGPSGYTF	TGTGCCAGCAGTACGGGGCCCAGTGGCTACACCTTC
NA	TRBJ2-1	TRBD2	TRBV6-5	CASSYVSSGYNEQFF	TGTGCCAGCAGTTACGTGTCTAGCGGATACAATGAGCAGTTCTTC
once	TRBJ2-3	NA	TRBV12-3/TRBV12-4	CASSLFWGFTDTQYF	TGTGCCAGCAGTTTGTTCTGGGGTTTCACAGATACGCAGTATTTT
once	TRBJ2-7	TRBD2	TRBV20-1	CSARLWEGYEQYF	TGCAGTGCACGCCTTTGGGAGGGTTACGAGCAGTACTTC
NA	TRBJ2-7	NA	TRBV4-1	CASSQDLSIPHEQYF	TGCGCCAGCAGCCAAGATCTTTCCATTCCCCACGAGCAGTACTTC